This passage covers 27 T cell receptor beta chains from one sample sequenced in a study of blood T cell repertoires in COVID-19. TCRdb keeps only in-frame clones here, not all; method: immunoSEQ multiplex PCR. Of some 96,000 clones listed, 90% to 95% are singletons. Sequenced input: peripheral blood. Receptors were obtained from a man in his fifties or sixties with active COVID-19.

This clone was seen once. The V call is TRBV24-1, the J call TRBJ1-2; 7 bases are a match to TRBD1. Germline values: CDR1 KGHDR, CDR2 SFDVKD. V dropped 2 bases and J dropped 2; count of bases not matched to a gene: 1. The CDR3 runs 14 residues. This chain's CDR3 is CATSDWDRNYGYTF. CDR3 DNA: TGTGCCACCAGTGATTGGGACAGAAACTATGGCTACACCTTC.

The chain links TRBV5-6 to TRBJ2-1, with TRBD2 identical over 15 bases. Losses at the gene ends were 3 bases for V and 8 bases for J; bases not matched to a gene: 3. Germline CDR1 and CDR2: SGHDT and YYEEEE. The CDR3 length is 15 residues. CDR3 nucleotide sequence: TGTGCCAGCAGCTACGGACTAGCGGGAGGGGATGAGCAGTTCTTC. The encoded protein is CASSYGLAGGDEQFF.

This rearrangement joins TRBV19 to TRBJ1-1; D possibly corresponds to TRBD1 (5 bases). V lost 9 bases and J lost 4, with 15 bases in between. Germline V gives CDR1 LNHDA, CDR2 SQIVND (reference sequence). The CDR3 length is 13 residues. The CDR3 here is CASLDMALTEAFF. CDR3 DNA: TGTGCCAGCCTGGACATGGCCCTCACTGAAGCTTTCTTT.

V is TRBV3-1 (or the pseudogene TRBV3-2) and J is TRBJ2-1; perhaps TRBD2 as D (5 bases). Germline lookup yields CDR1 LGHDT and CDR2 YNNKEL (reference sequence). The length of the CDR3 is 16 residues. The germline V and J ends were trimmed by 1 base and 0 bases, with 10 bases remaining between them. This CDR3 reads CASSQVFGDSYNEQFF. CDR3 DNA sequence: TGTGCCAGCAGCCAAGTTTTCGGGGACTCCTACAATGAGCAGTTCTTC.

J is TRBJ2-2 and V is TRBV7-9; 7 nucleotides line up with TRBD1. V dropped 2 bases and J dropped 1; count of bases not matched to a gene: 7. The CDR3 is 17 amino acids. Per germline, CDR1 SEHNR and CDR2 FQNEAQ (reference sequence). CDR3 residues: CASSLKRTGENTGELFF. DNA for the CDR3: TGTGCCAGCAGCTTAAAAAGGACAGGAGAGAACACCGGGGAGCTGTTTTTT.

The chain joins TRBV6-5 to TRBJ1-2; TRBD1 might be the D (6 bases). Germline loops: CDR1 MNHEY, CDR2 SVGAGI. Trimming shortened V by 7 bases and J by 7 bases, and 19 bases separated the two germline ends. This CDR3 is built from 14 residues. CDR3 DNA sequence: TGTGCCAGCATCGACGGGGCAGGGGCGTTTGGCTACACCTTC. It encodes CASIDGAGAFGYTF.

The chain carries TRBV19 and TRBJ1-5; D gene uncertain. V was clipped by 1 base and J by 1 base, with 5 bases between them. This CDR3 has 14 amino acids. Germline CDR1 reads LNHDA; CDR2 reads SQIVND (reference sequence). The CDR3 DNA follows: TGTGCCAGTAGTATAGGACTGAGCAATCAGCCCCAGCATTTT. This gives the protein CASSIGLSNQPQHF.

The V gene is TRBV2, the J gene TRBJ2-2; D is unresolved. Germline CDR1 SNHLY, CDR2 FYNNEI. Trimming removed 9 bases from V and 4 bases from J, with 12 bases in between. The CDR3 has 13 amino acids. The CDR3 spells CASHAARTGELFF. CDR3 nucleotide sequence: TGTGCCAGTCACGCAGCGCGCACCGGGGAGCTGTTTTTT.

This chain connects TRBV7-9 to TRBJ1-4; possibly TRBD1 for D (5 bases). Trimming cost V 5 bases and J 5 bases, with 15 bases left between them. CDR3 length equals 15 residues. Germline CDR1 SEHNR, CDR2 FQNEAQ (reference sequence). CDR3 sequence: CASSPQTAQNEKLFF. The DNA of the CDR3 is TGTGCCAGCAGCCCTCAGACAGCGCAGAATGAAAAACTGTTTTTT.

This clone was detected once. The chain has TRBV3-1 (or the pseudogene TRBV3-2) and TRBJ2-1, with 12 bases identical to TRBD2. Germline-derived CDR1 and CDR2 are LGHDT and YNNKEL (reference sequence). The CDR3 length is 17 residues. J gave up 4 bases and V 4 bases, and 8 bases lay outside the gene matches. Written as DNA, the CDR3 is TGTGCCAGCAGCCTACCACCTACTAGCGGGGGGTACAATGAGCAGTTCTTC. It codes for CASSLPPTSGGYNEQFF.

On this clone itself: Mismatch with germline at one junction end may stem from a read error. V usage is TRBV7-8 and J usage is TRBJ1-4; no reliable D call. Germline V gene data show CDR1 as SGHVS and CDR2 as FQNEAQ. The CDR3 loop spans 13 amino acids. CDR3 DNA sequence: TGTGCCAGCAGCCCCGGAACTAATGAAGAACTGTTTTTT. As protein: CASSPGTNEELFF.

V gene TRBV5-4 combines with J gene TRBJ2-5; TRBD2 is a possible D gene (6 bases). This CDR3 region has 13 residues. Germline V gene sequence: CDR1 SGHNT, CDR2 YYREEE (reference sequence). Trimming removed 4 bases from V and 5 bases from J, with 12 bases in between. The CDR3 is CASSPGAGETQYF. CDR3 sequence (DNA): TGTGCCAGCAGCCCGGGAGCCGGGGAGACCCAGTACTTC.

This clone was counted a few times. The chain carries TRBV5-6 and TRBJ2-3; 11 bases line up with TRBD2. The CDR3 is 15 residues long. CDR1 and CDR2 (germline): SGHDT, YYEEEE. Trimming removed 4 bases from V and 4 bases from J; junction bases left unmatched: 5. The chain's CDR3 is CASSTLAGGADTQYF. The DNA for the CDR3 is TGTGCCAGCAGCACGTTAGCGGGAGGGGCAGATACGCAGTATTTT. The whole variable domain, filled in from reference TRBV5-6 and TRBJ2-3, reads DAGVTQSPTHLIKTRGQQVTLRCSPKSGHDTVSWYQQALGQGPQFIFQYYEEEERQRGNFPDRFSGHQFPNYSSELNVNALLLGDSALYLCASSTLAGGADTQYFGPGTRLTVL.

The chain employs TRBV7-8 and TRBJ1-1, with D possibly TRBD1 on 5 matching bases. V shed 2 bases and J shed 2 bases, with 12 bases lying between them. Germline-derived CDR1 and CDR2 are SGHVS and FQNEAQ. The CDR3 runs 15 residues. CDR3: CASSLSSTVNTEAFF. DNA for the CDR3: TGTGCCAGCAGCTTATCGTCGACAGTCAACACTGAAGCTTTCTTT.

The CDR3 region is CASSYSGTGVLGNQPQHF. CDR3 sequence (DNA): TGTGCCAGCAGTTACTCCGGGACAGGGGTTCTCGGCAATCAGCCCCAGCATTTT. The rearrangement uses TRBV6-2 or TRBV6-3 and TRBJ1-5; 10 bases match TRBD1. The germline gives CDR1 MNHEY, CDR2 SVGEGT. V shed 0 bases, J shed 2 bases, and the junction held 7 bases outside the gene matches. The CDR3 runs 18 residues.

This clone was found a few times. J is TRBJ2-1 and V is TRBV6-1, with 13 bases that match TRBD2. This CDR3 comprises 16 residues. Germline CDR1 and CDR2: MNHNS and SASEGT. Losses at the gene ends were 4 bases for V and 3 bases for J; bases not matched to a gene: 3. CDR3 protein: CASSARLAGGYNEQFF. Here the CDR3 DNA reads TGTGCCAGCAGTGCCAGACTAGCGGGGGGCTACAATGAGCAGTTCTTC.

The rearrangement uses TRBV24-1 and TRBJ1-4, with D perhaps matching TRBD1 (6 bases). Germline values: CDR1 KGHDR, CDR2 SFDVKD. Trimming cost V 1 base and J 12 bases, with 8 bases left between them. This CDR3 is 12 amino acids long. CDR3 amino acids: CATSDFQGQLFF. In DNA form, the CDR3 reads TGTGCCACCAGTGATTTTCAGGGGCAACTGTTTTTT.

This rearrangement joins TRBV19 to TRBJ1-1, with D maybe TRBD1 (6 bases). Trimming stripped 4 bases from V and 6 bases from J, with 12 bases between. The germline CDR1 and CDR2 sequences are LNHDA and SQIVND (reference sequence). The CDR3 covers 13 residues. The CDR3 coding sequence is TGTGCCAGTAGTAAACAGGGCCCTTCTGAAGCTTTCTTT. Protein: CASSKQGPSEAFF.

The rearrangement uses TRBV30 and TRBJ1-5, with 8 bases matching TRBD1. Germline CDR1 GTSNPN, CDR2 SVGIG (reference sequence). The CDR3 sequence is 18 residues long. V shed 3 bases and J 2 bases; nucleotides not matched to a gene: 15. As DNA, the CDR3 is TGTGCCTGGAGCCCCGTATCGGACAGGGAGGTGCGCAATCAGCCCCAGCATTTT. Its protein product is CAWSPVSDREVRNQPQHF. Full variable domain (remainder filled in from reference TRBV30 and TRBJ1-5): SQTIHQWPATLVQPVGSPLSLECTVEGTSNPNLYWYRQAAGRGLQLLFYSVGIGQISSEVPQNLSASRPQDRQFILSSKKLLLSDSGFYLCAWSPVSDREVRNQPQHFGDGTRLSIL.

The CDR3 DNA reads as TGTGCCAGCAGGCGATTACTAGGCCATGGCTACACCTTC. Amino acids: CASRRLLGHGYTF. The chain uses TRBV6-5 and TRBJ1-2; unclear D gene. V lost 6 bases to trimming and J lost 6 bases, with 14 bases between them. The germline CDR1 and CDR2 sequences are MNHEY and SVGAGI. The CDR3 consists of 13 residues.

The chain links TRBV5-1 to TRBJ2-1, with TRBD2 as a possible D gene (6 bases). The germline V gene encodes CDR1 SGHRS and CDR2 YFSETQ. This CDR3 region has 13 residues. Trimming shortened V by 4 bases and J by 9 bases, and 14 bases separated the two germline ends. The CDR3 spells CASSGPGGAEQFF. For the CDR3, the DNA is TGCGCCAGCAGCGGACCCGGGGGAGCTGAGCAGTTCTTC.

The chain is built from TRBV11-3 and TRBJ2-2, with 8 nucleotides matching TRBD2. After removal of 4 bases from V and 9 bases from J, the junction contained 7 bases not matched to a gene. The germline gives CDR1 SGHNT, CDR2 YENEEA. The CDR3 is 14 amino acids. The CDR3 DNA sequence: TGTGCCAGCAGCTCGTCGGGACTAGTGCGGGAGCTGTTTTTT. This codes for CASSSSGLVRELFF. Full variable domain (rest looked up from reference TRBV11-3 and TRBJ2-2): EAGVVQSPRYKIIEKKQPVAFWCNPISGHNTLYWYLQNLGQGPELLIRYENEEAVDDSQLPKDRFSAERLKGVDSTLKIQPAELGDSAVYLCASSSSGLVRELFFGEGSRLTVL.

J is TRBJ2-1 and V is TRBV4-1, with TRBD2 matching 13 bases. The CDR3 is 17 amino acids. Trimming took 3 bases from V and 2 from J; bases not matched to a gene: 4. Germline values: CDR1 MGHRA, CDR2 YSYEKL. CDR3 amino acids: CASSHVTSGRAYNEQFF. CDR3 bases: TGCGCCAGCAGCCATGTTACTAGCGGGAGGGCCTACAATGAGCAGTTCTTC.

The rearrangement links TRBV2 to TRBJ2-1; 9 bases are shared with TRBD2. The length of the CDR3 is 17 residues. Germline-derived CDR1 and CDR2 are SNHLY and FYNNEI. The V gene end was trimmed by 3 bases and the J gene end by 0 bases; junction bases not matched to a gene: 6. CDR3 bases: TGTGCCAGCAGTGATAATAGCGGGGGAACCTCCTACAATGAGCAGTTCTTC. Translating gives CASSDNSGGTSYNEQFF.

The V and J genes are TRBV3-1 (or the pseudogene TRBV3-2) and TRBJ2-7; 8 nucleotides match TRBD2. Germline CDR1 is LGHDT and CDR2 is YNNKEL (reference sequence). This CDR3 spans 16 amino acids. V shed 6 bases and J 4 bases; nucleotides not matched to a gene: 14. In nucleotides, the CDR3 is TGTGCCAGCAGTTACAGCGGGACCCGCGGGGGGTACGAGCAGTACTTC. Its translation is CASSYSGTRGGYEQYF.

This chain links TRBV9 with TRBJ1-1; D is unresolved. V was shortened by 0 bases and J by 11 bases, with 14 bases between the two germline ends. Germline V gene sequence: CDR1 SGDLS, CDR2 YYNGEE. The CDR3 sequence is 13 residues long. The CDR3 DNA sequence: TGTGCCAGCAGCGTAGTCGTTGGAGGGAAGGCTTTCTTT. This sequence encodes CASSVVVGGKAFF.

The chain links TRBV4-2 to TRBJ2-1; 10 nucleotides agree with TRBD2. Trimming removed 0 bases from V and 0 bases from J; junction bases left unmatched: 2. Germline V gene data show CDR1 as LGHNA and CDR2 as YNFKEQ. The CDR3 covers 17 residues. The CDR3 loop reads CASSQDSGGGSYNEQFF. For the CDR3, the DNA is TGTGCCAGCAGCCAAGACAGCGGGGGGGGCTCCTACAATGAGCAGTTCTTC.